The 18 T cell receptor beta chains reported below all come from one sample, sequenced in a study of cytomegalovirus exposure and HLA in healthy donors. The assay was immunoSEQ multiplex PCR, and TCRdb's table has in-frame clones only and misses some. This table holds more than 150,000 clones, approximately 84% found once. Sequences were obtained from PBMCs. The origin of the receptors is a woman under 30 in good health and CMV-seropositive.

The V call is TRBV18, the J call TRBJ1-2, with 9 bases that match TRBD1. CDR1 is KGHSH, CDR2 LQKENI, per germline. The CDR3 runs to 16 residues. Unmatched junction bases numbered 9, after V lost 1 base and J lost 6 bases. The CDR3 DNA sequence: TGTGCCAGCTCACCACGGGACAGGGAGGGGAGAAATGGCTACACCTTC. Its translation: CASSPRDREGRNGYTF.

J is TRBJ1-4 and V is TRBV2; a weak D match, TRBD1 (5 bases). The germline gives CDR1 SNHLY, CDR2 FYNNEI. Trimming removed 6 bases from V and 8 bases from J, with 16 bases in between. This CDR3 has 14 residues. For the CDR3, the DNA is TGTGCCAGCAGCTCACCGGGGGGGAGGGAAAAACTGTTTTTT. Protein sequence: CASSSPGGREKLFF.

This chain connects TRBV15 to TRBJ2-2, with 8 bases lining up with TRBD2. The germline V gene encodes CDR1 LNHNV and CDR2 YYDKDF (reference sequence). The CDR3 is 17 residues long. V shed 0 bases, J shed 2 bases, and the junction held 5 bases outside the gene matches. As DNA, the CDR3 is TGTGCCACCAGCAGAGATTTAGCGGGGTTTAACACCGGGGAGCTGTTTTTT. It encodes CATSRDLAGFNTGELFF.

CDR3 protein: CASTPGQNTYNEQFF. The CDR3 bases are TGTGCCAGCACCCCGGGACAGAACACCTACAATGAGCAGTTCTTC. The J gene is TRBJ2-1, the V gene TRBV5-4, with TRBD1 matching 7 bases. The germline V gene encodes CDR1 SGHNT and CDR2 YYREEE (reference sequence). The CDR3 has 15 residues. Trimming removed 6 bases from V and 2 bases from J; junction bases left unmatched: 8.

The V gene is TRBV4-1, the J gene TRBJ1-5; 7 positions match TRBD1. The CDR3 is made up of 15 amino acids. From germline, CDR1 is MGHRA and CDR2 YSYEKL. V shed 1 base and J 7 bases; nucleotides not matched to a gene: 7. CDR3 sequence: CASSQGLQGTQPQHF. The CDR3 nucleotides are TGCGCCAGCAGCCAAGGACTACAGGGGACGCAGCCCCAGCATTTT.

The genes are TRBV21-1 and TRBJ1-4; the D call TRBD1 from the table was never checked on the DNA. TRBV21-1 is tagged as a pseudogene. The CDR3 totals 13 residues. The CDR3, as DNA: TGTGCCAGCAACCCCCGGGACAGGGATGATTGTGTTTTT. Translating it yields CASNPRDRDDCVF.

J is TRBJ1-5 and V is TRBV19; D is ambiguous. Germline lookup yields CDR1 LNHDA and CDR2 SQIVND (reference sequence). Trimming cost V 3 bases and J 13 bases, with 16 bases left between them. The CDR3 sequence is 13 residues long. CDR3 nucleotides: TGTGCCAGTAGTATCAGTCCGCCCAGGACTCAGCATTTT. It is translated as CASSISPPRTQHF. The full variable domain, completed using reference TRBV19 and TRBJ1-5, is DGGITQSPKYLFRKEGQNVTLSCEQNLNHDAMYWYRQDPGQGLRLIYYSQIVNDFQKGDIAEGYSVSREKKESFPLTVTSAQKNPTAFYLCASSISPPRTQHFGDGTRLSIL.

The count of this clone is one. The CDR3: CASSLPAGGNEQYF. In DNA, the CDR3 is TGTGCCAGCAGCTTACCGGCGGGGGGCAACGAGCAGTACTTC. The rearrangement links TRBV7-6 to TRBJ2-7, with 8 nucleotides matching TRBD2. Germline V CDR1 and CDR2: SGHVS, FNYEAQ. The V segment lost 2 bases and the J segment 5 bases; nucleotides outside the gene matches: 5. This CDR3 spans 14 amino acids.

The chain links TRBV5-3 to TRBJ2-4; TRBD1 aligns across 7 bases. TRBV5-3 is placed among ORFs of uncertain function. This CDR3 comprises 18 residues. The V and J ends lost 2 bases and 7 bases, in that order; junction bases with no gene match: 18. The CDR3 is CARSFRDRKNPRRNIQYF. CDR3 coding DNA: TGTGCCAGAAGCTTCCGGGACAGAAAAAACCCAAGGCGGAACATTCAGTACTTC.

This clone has more than one count but fewer than ten. V is TRBV4-1 and J is TRBJ2-5; TRBD1 agrees at 8 bases. In germline, CDR1 is MGHRA, CDR2 YSYEKL. V lost 2 bases, J lost 3 bases, and 8 bases stayed unmatched. The CDR3 length is 16 residues. In nucleotides, the CDR3 is TGCGCCAGCAGCCAAACCCCGGACAGGGTTGAAGAGACCCAGTACTTC. This translates into CASSQTPDRVEETQYF.

This chain uses TRBV5-1 with TRBJ2-3; TRBD1 matches 9 bases. The CDR3 spans 15 residues. The V and J ends lost 4 bases and 3 bases, in that order; junction bases with no gene match: 6. CDR1 and CDR2 (germline): SGHRS, YFSETQ. CDR3 bases: TGCGCCAGCAGCCCAGGGACAGGGCAGACAGATACGCAGTATTTT. Encoded protein: CASSPGTGQTDTQYF.

In this sample, this clone turned up a few times. The V and J genes are TRBV25-1 and TRBJ2-7; D may be TRBD1 (6 bases). Deletions cut 5 bases from V and 2 bases from J, with 13 bases between. The CDR3 has 14 residues. Germline V lookup: CDR1 MGHDK, CDR2 SYGVNS. DNA of the CDR3: TGTGCCAGCAGTAGTGCAGGGGTCGCCTACGAGCAGTACTTC. Translated: CASSSAGVAYEQYF.

This chain connects TRBV15 to TRBJ2-7; possibly TRBD1 for D (5 bases). Per the germline V gene, CDR1 is LNHNV and CDR2 is YYDKDF (reference sequence). This CDR3 region has 12 residues. The ends were cut back, 1 base at V and 7 bases at J, with 8 bases in the middle. The CDR3 DNA reads TGTGCCACCAGCAGAGCAGGGTTTGAGCAGTACTTC. Translation gives CATSRAGFEQYF.

The V gene is TRBV9, the J gene TRBJ2-3, with a tentative D call TRBD1 (6 bases). Germline lookup yields CDR1 SGDLS and CDR2 YYNGEE. The CDR3 loop spans 14 amino acids. Trimming took 5 bases from V and 1 from J, leaving 11 bases between them. CDR3 sequence reads: CASSLRQGTDTQYF. The DNA of the CDR3 is TGTGCCAGCAGTCTAAGACAGGGCACAGATACGCAGTATTTT.

V gene TRBV4-1 combines with J gene TRBJ2-3; D perhaps matches TRBD2 (5 bases). Germline CDR1 and CDR2: MGHRA and YSYEKL. The CDR3 sequence is 12 residues long. V lost 1 base and J 9 bases, leaving 8 bases between the germline ends. Here the CDR3 DNA reads TGCGCCAGCAGCCAAGTTCCGGGAACGCAGTATTTT. Translation gives CASSQVPGTQYF.

The rearrangement joins TRBV5-6 to TRBJ1-2, with 9 bases aligning to TRBD1. Trimming took 2 bases from V and 6 from J; bases not matched to a gene: 8. Germline loops: CDR1 SGHDT, CDR2 YYEEEE. This CDR3 spans 15 amino acids. The CDR3 region is CASSFRSGTGHGYTF. CDR3 coding DNA: TGTGCCAGCAGCTTCCGATCCGGGACAGGGCATGGCTACACCTTC.

This sequence joins TRBV13 and TRBJ2-3; possible D gene TRBD2, 6 bases. CDR1 PRHDT and CDR2 FYEKMQ come from the germline V gene (reference sequence). The CDR3 contains 15 residues. V lost 3 bases to trimming and J lost 4 bases, with 14 bases between them. CDR3 DNA: TGTGCCAGCAGCTTGGGCGGGGAAGGGGCAGATACGCAGTATTTT. It encodes CASSLGGEGADTQYF.

This chain connects TRBV7-9 to TRBJ1-5; no firm D call. The V and J ends lost 2 bases and 7 bases respectively, with 12 bases between them. Per germline, CDR1 SEHNR and CDR2 FQNEAQ (reference sequence). The CDR3 is made up of 14 amino acids. Here the CDR3 DNA reads TGTGCCAGCAGCTTATCCGAGGGTGGACAGCCCCAGCATTTT. Translation: CASSLSEGGQPQHF.